The clone carrying this TCR beta chain was seen many times. The data originate from a study of T-cell memory formation after mild COVID-19. Trimming stripped 2 bases from V and 8 bases from J, with 13 bases between. The CDR3 is 13 residues long. Germline CDR1 and CDR2: SQVTM and ANQGSEA. A 5'RACE reaction primed in the constant segment made cDNA libraries of TCR alpha and TCR beta, and these carried sample barcodes and UMIs. TCRdb re-called the 5' RACE reads through MiXCR, storing one row per CDR3 protein. The sample records 250,000 to 350,000 distinct CDR3 sequences, around an eighth being singletons.

This sequence was found in a man aged 18 to 30 who had mild COVID-19 (a few samples of this study predate the infection). Cell type and time point are not known. The chain is built from TRBV29-1 and TRBJ2-1; the D is unclear. Sample: PBMCs or a T cell subset sorted from them (not recorded which). CDR3 coding DNA: TGCAGCGTTGAACCAGCGTTGGGCGATGAGCAGTTCTTC. It translates to CSVEPALGDEQFF.